This is a list of T cell receptor beta chains from one sample in a study of T cell responses to AZD1222 COVID-19 vaccine. The repertoire was sequenced with immunoSEQ multiplex PCR; TCRdb's copy has only in-frame clones and lacks some. The data show about 69,000 clones, 70% to 90% seen once. The sequenced sample was peripheral blood, obtained on day 0 of AZD1222 vaccination. These receptors all stem from an adult in good health. CDR3s include the opening cysteine and the closing phenylalanine or tryptophan. The D gene is left open where the match is weak. Clone sizes are given selectively: once, few, many, or a class where the clone is expanded.

CDR3 length	clone size	V gene	J gene	D gene	CDR3 DNA	CDR3 protein
13	once	TRBV27	TRBJ2-7	NA	TGTGCCAGCAGTGCGACCTCTGGCTACGAGCAGTACTTC	CASSATSGYEQYF
14	NA	TRBV28	TRBJ2-5	TRBD2	TGTGCCAGCAGTACTCTTAGCGGGGAAGAGACCCAGTACTTC	CASSTLSGEETQYF
15	NA	TRBV6-5	TRBJ2-1	NA	TGTGCCAGCAGCGCACAGGGGAGGTCCTACAATGAGCAGTTCTTC	CASSAQGRSYNEQFF
16	NA	TRBV28	TRBJ2-6	TRBD1	TGTGCCAGCAGTCGAGACAGGGTCTCTGGGGCCAACGTCCTGACTTTC	CASSRDRVSGANVLTF
14	NA	TRBV24-1	TRBJ2-1	NA	TGTGCCACCAGTGATCTCGGACAGACCAATGAGCAGTTCTTC	CATSDLGQTNEQFF
15	NA	TRBV9	TRBJ2-5	NA	TGTGCCAGCAGCGTAAAAGGGACAATCGGCGAGACCCAGTACTTC	CASSVKGTIGETQYF
15	NA	TRBV19	TRBJ2-1	TRBD2	TGTGCCAGTAGTGAGTCTAGCGGGGGGTGGAATGAGCAGTTCTTC	CASSESSGGWNEQFF
15	NA	TRBV13	TRBJ2-7	NA	TGTGCCAGCAGCTTAGGGGGCAGCTACTCCTACGAGCAGTACTTC	CASSLGGSYSYEQYF
12	NA	TRBV28	TRBJ1-2	NA	TGTGCCAGCAGTTCAATCCTGGGAGGCTACACCTTC	CASSSILGGYTF
14	NA	TRBV7-2	TRBJ1-6	NA	TGTGCCAGCAGCTCCAGACAGAGGGATTCACCCCTCCACTTT	CASSSRQRDSPLHF
13	NA	TRBV13	TRBJ1-2	NA	TGTGCCAGCAGCGCGACTAAATCGAGTGGCTACACCTTC	CASSATKSSGYTF
16	NA	TRBV5-4	TRBJ2-7	TRBD1	TGTGCCAGCAGCTTGTCGATCGGGACAGGGGGCTACGAGCAGTACTTC	CASSLSIGTGGYEQYF
14	NA	TRBV5-4	TRBJ2-7	NA	TGTGCCAGCAGCCCCGGCTGGGGAGTAGTGGAGCAGTACTTC	CASSPGWGVVEQYF
15	NA	TRBV15	TRBJ1-4	NA	TGTGCCACCAGCAGGGCAGGGACCTTTAATGAAAAACTGTTTTTT	CATSRAGTFNEKLFF
17	once	TRBV5-4	TRBJ2-3	NA	TGTGCCAGCAGCGCCGTCTGGCCTTCCGCACACACAGATACGCAGTATTTT	CASSAVWPSAHTDTQYF
11	NA	TRBV28	TRBJ2-7	NA	TGTGCCAGCAGTAGCCACCCCGAGCAGTACTTC	CASSSHPEQYF
17	NA	TRBV10-3	TRBJ1-6	NA	TGTGCCATCAGTGACCCGCCGACGGGGGCGAGTAATTCACCCCTCCACTTT	CAISDPPTGASNSPLHF
15	NA	TRBV7-2	TRBJ1-3	NA	TGTGCCAGCAGCTTATTAGGCGGCTCTGGAAACACCATATATTTT	CASSLLGGSGNTIYF
16	once	TRBV6-6	TRBJ2-6	NA	TGTGCCAGCAGTTACTCTAGCGAAACTGGGGCCAACGTCCTGACTTTC	CASSYSSETGANVLTF
17	once	TRBV10-3	TRBJ2-1	TRBD2	TGTGCCATCAGTGTCGCCACCGGGACTAGCGGGAGAAATGAGCAGTTCTTC	CAISVATGTSGRNEQFF
15	NA	TRBV7-2	TRBJ2-1	NA	TGTGCCAGCAGCCGGGGTCCCCAGGAATACAATGAGCAGTTCTTC	CASSRGPQEYNEQFF
16	NA	TRBV7-8	TRBJ1-2	NA	TGTGCCAGCAGTCAAGATCGGGCCCAAAGGACGTATGGCTACACCTTC	CASSQDRAQRTYGYTF
14	NA	TRBV7-9	TRBJ1-2	NA	TGTGCCAGCAGCTTCGAAGGGTACCAGAGTGGCTACACCTTC	CASSFEGYQSGYTF
14	once	TRBV9	TRBJ2-3	NA	TGTGCCAGCAGTCGTGGGGTGGGAACAGATACGCAGTATTTT	CASSRGVGTDTQYF
15	NA	TRBV27	TRBJ2-2	NA	TGTGCCAGCAGTCCCGAGCGGGTCAACACCGGGGAGCTGTTTTTT	CASSPERVNTGELFF
12	NA	TRBV28	TRBJ1-4	NA	TGTGTCGCGGGAGGGACTAATGAAAAACTGTTTTTT	CVAGGTNEKLFF
14	NA	TRBV28	TRBJ1-6	NA	TGTGCCAGCAGTTCTCCAGGGAATAATTCACCCCTCCACTTT	CASSSPGNNSPLHF
15	NA	TRBV19	TRBJ1-2	NA	TGTGCCAGTAGTCTAACCGCAACCTTTCAATATGGCTACACCTTC	CASSLTATFQYGYTF
14	NA	TRBV6-2/TRBV6-3	TRBJ2-7	TRBD2	TGTGCCAGCAGTTACTCTAGCGGGAGCTACGAGCAGTACTTC	CASSYSSGSYEQYF
17	NA	TRBV28	TRBJ2-7	NA	TGTGCCAGCAGTTCGGATTCGACGAGGGGGGTATTTTACGAGCAGTACTTC	CASSSDSTRGVFYEQYF
12	NA	TRBV6-5	TRBJ2-3	NA	TGTGCCAGCGGGGGGAACACAGATACGCAGTATTTT	CASGGNTDTQYF
11	NA	TRBV15	TRBJ2-1	NA	TGTGCCACCAGCAGAGATTCTGAGCAGTTCTTC	CATSRDSEQFF
13	once	TRBV3-1/TRBV3-2	TRBJ1-1	NA	TGTGCCAGCAGCCAAAGGGAGTACAGTGATGCTTTCTTT	CASSQREYSDAFF
14	NA	TRBV14	TRBJ1-2	NA	TGTGCCAGCAGCCAAGATCGGACAGACTATGGCTACACCTTC	CASSQDRTDYGYTF
15	NA	TRBV19	TRBJ2-1	TRBD2	TGTGCCAGTAGTATATCCAGCGGGAACTACAATGAGCAGTTCTTC	CASSISSGNYNEQFF
15	few	TRBV20-1	TRBJ1-6	TRBD1	TGCAGTGCTAGTGAGGGGACAGGAAATAATTCACCCCTCCACTTT	CSASEGTGNNSPLHF
16	once	TRBV9	TRBJ1-1	NA	TGTGCCAGCAGCCCCCTCGGGACGCGCCAGAACACTGAAGCTTTCTTT	CASSPLGTRQNTEAFF
16	NA	TRBV3-1/TRBV3-2	TRBJ1-6	NA	TGTGCCAGCAGCCCAGGGGTGGAGGGCCCCAGTTCACCCCTCCACTTT	CASSPGVEGPSSPLHF
16	NA	TRBV11-2	TRBJ1-5	NA	TGTGCCAGCAGCTGGGGGCCGGGACCCGAATCGGGGACCCAGCATTTT	CASSWGPGPESGTQHF
15	NA	TRBV5-1	TRBJ2-7	TRBD2	TGCGCCAGCAGCGAGACCCTAGCGGGAAAGCCCGAGCAGTACTTC	CASSETLAGKPEQYF
14	NA	TRBV28	TRBJ1-4	NA	TGTGCCAGCGGCCTTGGGACGGATGGTGAAAAACTGTTTTTT	CASGLGTDGEKLFF
19	NA	TRBV15	TRBJ2-1	TRBD2	TGTGCCACCAGCTCACGGACAGGGTCTACTAGCGGGACTTACAATGAGCAGTTCTTC	CATSSRTGSTSGTYNEQFF
17	NA	TRBV5-1	TRBJ2-1	TRBD2	TGCGCCAGCAGCCCCGGACTAGCGGGGGCAACCGTCAATGAGCAGTTCTTC	CASSPGLAGATVNEQFF
16	NA	TRBV6-2/TRBV6-3	TRBJ2-7	TRBD1	TGTGCCAGCAGTTACCCGGGCAGGGGGCTCACCTACGAGCAGTACTTC	CASSYPGRGLTYEQYF
15	once	TRBV19	TRBJ2-7	NA	TGTGCCAGTAGTACCCACCGCAGGGAAGTAGACGAGCAGTACTTC	CASSTHRREVDEQYF
14	NA	TRBV14	TRBJ1-4	NA	TGTGCCAGCAGCCACAGGGGAGGGAATGAAAAACTGTTTTTT	CASSHRGGNEKLFF
13	NA	TRBV2	TRBJ1-1	NA	TGTGCCAGCAGGAAGAGCGAGAACACTGAAGCTTTCTTT	CASRKSENTEAFF
17	once	TRBV27	TRBJ2-7	NA	TGTGCCAGCAGTTTATATCCCCCCACAGGCGGGTCCTACGAGCAGTACTTC	CASSLYPPTGGSYEQYF
15	NA	TRBV10-3	TRBJ2-3	TRBD2	TGTGCCATCTCGGGGGGGCCCTCGAGCACAGATACGCAGTATTTT	CAISGGPSSTDTQYF
14	NA	TRBV15	TRBJ1-5	NA	TGTGCCACCAGCAGGGCAGGGAACAATCAGCCCCAGCATTTT	CATSRAGNNQPQHF
15	once	TRBV28	TRBJ1-2	TRBD1	TGTGCCAGCAGGTTACCGGGACAGGTAAACTATGGCTACACCTTC	CASRLPGQVNYGYTF
16	NA	TRBV5-1	TRBJ2-2	TRBD2	TGCGCCAGCAAGGAGCCTAGCGGGGGGAACACCGGGGAGCTGTTTTTT	CASKEPSGGNTGELFF
15	NA	TRBV5-1	TRBJ2-3	TRBD1	TGCGCCAGCAGCCCGTGGGGACAGGGGGGAGATACGCAGTATTTT	CASSPWGQGGDTQYF
15	NA	TRBV9	TRBJ2-5	TRBD2	TGTGCCAGCAGTTTCTCAGGAGCGGGGCAAGAGACCCAGTACTTC	CASSFSGAGQETQYF
13	few	TRBV30	TRBJ2-7	TRBD2	TGTGCCTGTATGGCTAGCGGATCCTACGAGCAGTACTTC	CACMASGSYEQYF